These T cell receptor beta chains were read from a single sample in a study of T-cell memory formation after mild COVID-19. TCRdb re-derived calls from the 5' RACE reads in MiXCR, one entry per CDR3 protein. The sample has 85,000 to 130,000 distinct CDR3 sequences; around 15% are singletons. The sequencing sample was made of PBMCs or a T cell subset sorted from them (not recorded which). The receptors shown here come from an adult woman who had mild COVID-19 (a few samples of this study predate the infection). Cell type and time point are not known. Each CDR3 is given with its conserved first and last residue. Not all rows give a size; the values are once, few, many and, for expanded clones, a class.

clone_size j_call v_call cdr3_aa
NA TRBJ2-2 TRBV19 CATIRGTGELFF
few TRBJ2-7 TRBV4-2 CASSHSRGQGDYEQYF
NA TRBJ2-1 TRBV4-2 CASSQEEVGLAVNEQFF
few TRBJ1-1 TRBV29-1 CSVQGALTEAFF
few TRBJ2-3 TRBV4-1 CASSQAGLAGGPNF
NA TRBJ2-1 TRBV12-3/TRBV12-4 CASSLALGLAYNEQFF
few TRBJ2-4 TRBV20-1 CSASGLGDKNIQYF
few TRBJ2-2 TRBV15 CATSRAREGAGELFF
NA TRBJ1-2 TRBV7-9 CASSQTGLDGYTF
NA TRBJ2-1 TRBV4-1 CASSFPNNEQFF
NA TRBJ2-6 TRBV4-1 CASSQVHFTGANVLTF
NA TRBJ2-1 TRBV5-1 CASSPPGPGVDEQFF
NA TRBJ2-3 TRBV5-1 CASSLVGAPTDTQYF
NA TRBJ1-2 TRBV4-1 CASSQDTGTGNYGYTF
NA TRBJ2-2 TRBV24-1 CATSERQDTGELFF
few TRBJ2-2 TRBV29-1 CSVKSANTGELFF
NA TRBJ2-3 TRBV2 CASSEGLSSTDTQYF
NA TRBJ1-4 TRBV2 CASSPTGATNEKLFF
NA TRBJ2-7 TRBV6-2/TRBV6-3 CASNGLAGGTYEQYF
few TRBJ2-7 TRBV7-9 CASSLAVFGERGYEQYF
few TRBJ1-1 TRBV12-3/TRBV12-4 CASRGQVWSTEAFF
few TRBJ1-2 TRBV6-2/TRBV6-3 CAISSPITGEDYGYTF